The rows below give T cell receptor beta chains drawn from one sample of a study of blood T cell repertoires in COVID-19. The assay was immunoSEQ multiplex PCR, and TCRdb's table has in-frame clones only and misses some. The table shows fewer than 450,000 clones, with approximately 89% occurring only once. Material: peripheral blood. The origin of the receptors is a woman between 18 and 30 years old who had recovered from COVID-19. CDR3s include the opening cysteine and the closing phenylalanine or tryptophan. The order of the fields is CDR3 protein, CDR3 DNA, clone size, CDR3 length, V gene, D gene, J gene. The D gene is left open where the match is weak. Size is stated for part of the rows, as once, few or many counts, or as a class when the clone is expanded.

CASRGTQGEKSSTDTQYF	TGTGCCAGCAGGGGGACACAGGGAGAAAAATCTAGCACAGATACGCAGTATTTT	.	18	TRBV21-1	.	TRBJ2-3
CASSLKTGYANEQFF	TGTGCCAGCAGCTTGAAAACAGGGTATGCCAATGAGCAGTTCTTC	.	15	TRBV7-2	.	TRBJ2-1
CATSSGNPDNEQFF	TGTGCCACCTCTAGCGGGAATCCTGACAATGAGCAGTTCTTC	.	14	TRBV24-1	TRBD2	TRBJ2-1
CASSPTESSYNEQFF	TGTGCCAGCAGCCCGACAGAAAGCTCCTACAATGAGCAGTTCTTC	.	15	TRBV11-3	.	TRBJ2-1
CASSLAGGPDEQFF	TGCGCCAGCAGCTTAGCGGGAGGGCCCGATGAGCAGTTCTTC	.	14	TRBV5-1	TRBD2	TRBJ2-1
CASSLGGPGYTF	TGTGCCAGCAGTCTAGGGGGACCTGGCTACACCTTC	.	12	TRBV7-2	.	TRBJ1-2
CAISGGTGAFF	TGTGCCATCAGTGGTGGGACAGGAGCTTTCTTT	.	11	TRBV10-3	TRBD1	TRBJ1-1
CASSPPGHWSLNNEQFF	TGTGCCAGCTCACCACCGGGGCACTGGAGCCTTAACAATGAGCAGTTCTTC	.	17	TRBV18	.	TRBJ2-1
CASSYPFRDNFSEKLFF	TGTGCCAGCAGTTACCCGTTCCGGGACAATTTCTCTGAAAAACTGTTTTTT	once	17	TRBV6-2/TRBV6-3	.	TRBJ1-4
CASSQDTNTGELFF	TGCGCCAGCAGCCAAGATACGAACACCGGGGAGCTGTTTTTT	once	14	TRBV4-3	.	TRBJ2-2
CASSLTSGGLRNQPQHF	TGTGCCAGCAGCTTAACTTCGGGGGGCTTGCGCAATCAGCCCCAGCATTTT	.	17	TRBV7-2	.	TRBJ1-5
CASSPRTGHRYGYTF	TGTGCCAGCAGCCCCCGGACAGGGCATCGCTATGGCTACACCTTC	.	15	TRBV7-8	TRBD1	TRBJ1-2
CASRASWGPGELFF	TGTGCCAGCAGGGCCTCCTGGGGGCCCGGGGAGCTGTTTTTT	.	14	TRBV6-5	.	TRBJ2-2
CASSPGDGYTF	TGTGCCAGCAGCCCCGGGGATGGCTACACCTTC	few	11	TRBV6-5	.	TRBJ1-2
CTSGRRAKTVMNTEAFF	TGCACCAGCGGGAGAAGGGCAAAGACGGTTATGAACACTGAAGCTTTCTTT	.	17	TRBV1	.	TRBJ1-1
CASSRLAGVTGELFF	TGTGCCAGCAGCCGGCTAGCGGGAGTCACCGGGGAGCTGTTTTTT	.	15	TRBV6-5	TRBD2	TRBJ2-2
CASSWSSGRGGSPLHF	TGCGCCAGCAGCTGGAGTTCGGGCAGGGGAGGGTCACCCCTCCACTTT	.	16	TRBV5-1	.	TRBJ1-6
CASSQSGQGASGANVLTF	TGCGCCAGCAGCCAATCGGGACAGGGCGCTTCTGGGGCCAACGTCCTGACTTTC	.	18	TRBV4-3	TRBD1	TRBJ2-6
CASRDRADTQYF	TGTGCCAGCAGGGACAGGGCAGATACGCAGTATTTT	.	12	TRBV2	TRBD1	TRBJ2-3
CASSHPDNLWEAFF	TGTGCCAGCAGTCACCCGGACAACCTTTGGGAAGCTTTCTTT	.	14	TRBV6-2/TRBV6-3	.	TRBJ1-1
CASSYDRKVSGNTIYF	TGTGCCAGCAGTTACGACAGGAAAGTCTCGGGAAACACCATATATTTT	.	16	TRBV6-5	.	TRBJ1-3
CASSAKQGRGNTIYF	TGTGCCAGCAGCGCCAAACAGGGGAGAGGAAACACCATATATTTT	few	15	TRBV9	TRBD1	TRBJ1-3
CASRRDYDTGELFF	TGTGCCAGCAGACGAGACTACGACACCGGGGAGCTGTTTTTT	.	14	TRBV25-1	.	TRBJ2-2
CATRAGTTGNTIYF	TGTGCCACCAGGGCCGGGACAACTGGAAACACCATATATTTT	.	14	TRBV2	.	TRBJ1-3
CASREQGNQPQHF	TGTGCCAGCAGGGAACAGGGCAATCAGCCCCAGCATTTT	many	13	TRBV2	.	TRBJ1-5
CASSSEQETQYF	TGTGCCAGTAGTAGCGAGCAAGAGACCCAGTACTTC	.	12	TRBV19	.	TRBJ2-5
CASSPKTEAGTECLKNYGYTF	TGTGCCAGCAGCCCGAAGACAGAAGCCGGGACAGAGTGCCTCAAAAACTATGGCTACACCTTC	.	21	TRBV21-1	.	TRBJ1-2
CASRRLSGRYGYTF	TGTGCCAGCAGGCGTTTAAGCGGGCGCTATGGCTACACCTTC	.	14	TRBV28	.	TRBJ1-2
CASSYSIRGAAGLWGQPQHF	TGTGCCAGCAGTTACTCGATCAGGGGCGCCGCGGGTTTGTGGGGTCAGCCCCAGCATTTT	.	20	TRBV6-2/TRBV6-3	.	TRBJ1-5
CASGRGLAGNEQFF	TGTGCCAGCGGACGGGGACTAGCGGGCAATGAGCAGTTCTTC	.	14	TRBV5-8	TRBD2	TRBJ2-1
CASSQVGQGPDTQYF	TGTGCCAGCAGCCAAGTGGGACAGGGGCCAGATACGCAGTATTTT	.	15	TRBV14	TRBD1	TRBJ2-3
CASRLDRYYGYTF	TGTGCCAGCAGACTCGACAGATACTATGGCTACACCTTC	once	13	TRBV2	.	TRBJ1-2
CAWSRRQGDLYGYTF	TGTGCCTGGAGTAGAAGACAGGGGGATTTATATGGCTACACCTTC	.	15	TRBV30	TRBD1	TRBJ1-2
CASRETSGSPDTQYF	TGTGCCAGCAGAGAAACTAGCGGGAGCCCAGATACGCAGTATTTT	.	15	TRBV28	TRBD2	TRBJ2-3
CASSPDRGRPNYGYTF	TGTGCCAGCAGTCCGGACAGGGGGCGGCCTAACTATGGCTACACCTTC	.	16	TRBV27	TRBD1	TRBJ1-2
CASDGGLAVLRETQYF	TGTGCCAGTGACGGGGGACTAGCGGTTCTCCGGGAGACCCAGTACTTC	.	16	TRBV2	TRBD2	TRBJ2-5